This T cell receptor beta chain comes out of a study of molecular identifiers for immune sequencing clone quantification. This clonotype was detected a few times. In germline, CDR1 is PRHDT, CDR2 FYEKMQ (reference sequence). V was shortened by 6 bases and J by 4 bases, with 16 bases between the two germline ends. There are 15 residues in the CDR3. TCRdb recomputed calls from the PCR reads with MiXCR, one row per CDR3 protein. Of about 54,000 distinct CDR3 sequences listed, roughly a quarter were seen once; the top ten hold under 2%. Sequencing was carried out using naive CD8+ T cells from blood, with Jurkat cell RNA spiked in. Documented subset: FACS-sorted CD8+CD4-CCR7+CD45RA+ naive T cells. The chain recombines TRBV13 with TRBJ2-1, with D tentatively TRBD1 (7 bases). This clonotype was obtained from a human donor in good health. Some libraries in this study had Jurkat cell RNA spiked in. CDR3 protein: CASSSRGAGYNEQFF. The CDR3 region has the DNA TGTGCCAGCAGTTCCAGGGGGGCCGGGTACAATGAGCAGTTCTTC.